This T cell receptor beta chain was captured in a study of OX40 agonist ivuxolimab in advanced cancers. Study background: At 0.01 to 10 mg/kg, ivuxolimab was administered intravenously to patients every 2 weeks.

The CDR3 runs to 18 residues. This clone was observed once. Its target is unknown. Overall study findings and caveats: The study observed clonal expansion of CD4+ and CD8+ blood T cells by week 6 at 0.1 to 3.0 mg/kg.

The data were produced by immunoSEQ multiplex PCR, yet TCRdb's version contains in-frame clones alone and is incomplete. The sample yields about 50,000 clones, less than 85% seen once. The sequenced sample was CD4+ or CD8+ T cells sorted from blood, obtained in a trial of the OX40 agonist ivuxolimab. This chain connects TRBV21-1 to TRBJ2-1; TRBD2, the table's D call, was not compared with the DNA. TRBV21-1 corresponds to a pseudogene. The receptor was isolated from an adult with an advanced solid tumor such as melanoma, head and neck, liver or kidney cancer. CDR3 in amino acids: CASSKTLKTSGTNNEQFF. The CDR3 region has the DNA TGTGCCAGCAGCAAAACCCTCAAGACTAGCGGGACCAACAATGAGCAGTTCTTC.